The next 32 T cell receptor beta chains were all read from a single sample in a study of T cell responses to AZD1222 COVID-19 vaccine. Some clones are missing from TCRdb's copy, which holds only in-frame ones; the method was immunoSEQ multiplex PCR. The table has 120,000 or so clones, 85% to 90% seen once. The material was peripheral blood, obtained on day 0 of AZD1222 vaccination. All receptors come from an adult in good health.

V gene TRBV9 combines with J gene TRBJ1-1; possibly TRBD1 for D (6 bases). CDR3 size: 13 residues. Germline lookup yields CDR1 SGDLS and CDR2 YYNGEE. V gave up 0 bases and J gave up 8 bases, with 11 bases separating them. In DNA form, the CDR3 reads TGTGCCAGCAGCGTAGGACAGGACCAAGAAGCTTTCTTT. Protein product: CASSVGQDQEAFF.

The CDR3 is CASSYTGASYEQYF. CDR3 bases: TGTGCCAGCAGCTATACGGGGGCCTCCTACGAGCAGTACTTC. This chain connects TRBV7-9 to TRBJ2-7; D is tentatively TRBD1 or TRBD2 (6 bases each). V lost 4 bases and J lost 0, with 10 bases in between. This CDR3 is 14 amino acids long. From germline, CDR1 is SEHNR and CDR2 FQNEAQ (reference sequence).

CDR3 nucleotides: TGTGCCAGCGGGCACAGTCTCACTATAGCCCTTCATGAGCAGTTCTTC. This encodes CASGHSLTIALHEQFF. The J gene is TRBJ2-1, the V gene TRBV7-9, with unresolved D. Germline CDR1 reads SEHNR; CDR2 reads FQNEAQ (reference sequence). V was cut by 8 bases and J by 8 bases, with 25 bases left in between. This CDR3 region has 16 residues.

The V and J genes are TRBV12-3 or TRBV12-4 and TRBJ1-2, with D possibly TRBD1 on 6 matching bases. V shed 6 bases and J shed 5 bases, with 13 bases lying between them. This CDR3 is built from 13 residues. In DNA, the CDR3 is TGTGCCAGCAGCTCCGGACAGCCATATGGCTACACCTTC. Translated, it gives CASSSGQPYGYTF.

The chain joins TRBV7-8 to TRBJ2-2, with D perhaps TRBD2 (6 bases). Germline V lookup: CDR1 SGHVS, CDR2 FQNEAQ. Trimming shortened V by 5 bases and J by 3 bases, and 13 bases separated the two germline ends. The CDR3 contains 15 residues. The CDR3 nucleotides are TGTGCCAGCAGCGAGGGACTGCCGTACACCGGGGAGCTGTTTTTT. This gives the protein CASSEGLPYTGELFF.

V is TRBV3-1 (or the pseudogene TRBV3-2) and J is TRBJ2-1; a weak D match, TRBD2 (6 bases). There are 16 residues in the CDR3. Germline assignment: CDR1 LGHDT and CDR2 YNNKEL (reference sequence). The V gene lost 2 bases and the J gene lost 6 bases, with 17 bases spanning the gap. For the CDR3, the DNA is TGTGCCAGCAGCCAAAAGTTTGGGCAGGGACTCAATGAGCAGTTCTTC. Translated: CASSQKFGQGLNEQFF.

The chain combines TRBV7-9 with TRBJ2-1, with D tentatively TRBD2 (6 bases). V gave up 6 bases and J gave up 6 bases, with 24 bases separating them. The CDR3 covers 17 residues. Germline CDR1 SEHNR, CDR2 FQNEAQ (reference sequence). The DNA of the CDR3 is TGTGCCAGCAGGGGGAGGCGGTCTGGGAGTTCGGGCAATGAGCAGTTCTTC. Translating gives CASRGRRSGSSGNEQFF.

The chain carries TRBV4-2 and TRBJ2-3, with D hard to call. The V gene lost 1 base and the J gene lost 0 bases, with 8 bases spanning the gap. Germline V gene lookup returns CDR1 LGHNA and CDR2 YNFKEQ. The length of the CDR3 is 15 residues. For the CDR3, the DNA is TGTGCCAGCAGCCAAGGAACGACTAGCACAGATACGCAGTATTTT. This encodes CASSQGTTSTDTQYF.

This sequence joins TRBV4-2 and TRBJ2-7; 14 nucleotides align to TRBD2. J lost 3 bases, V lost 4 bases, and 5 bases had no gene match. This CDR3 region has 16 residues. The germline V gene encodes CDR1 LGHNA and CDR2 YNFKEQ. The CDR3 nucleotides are TGTGCCAGCAGCCCGGGGACTAGCGGGGGTCTCTACGAGCAGTACTTC. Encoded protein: CASSPGTSGGLYEQYF.

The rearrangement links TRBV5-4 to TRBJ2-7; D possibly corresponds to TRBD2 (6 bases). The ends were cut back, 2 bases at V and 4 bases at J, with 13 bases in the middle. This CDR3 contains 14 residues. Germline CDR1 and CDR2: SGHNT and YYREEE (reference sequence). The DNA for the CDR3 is TGTGCCAGCAGCTTCGACCCGGGAGCGTACGAGCAGTACTTC. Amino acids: CASSFDPGAYEQYF.

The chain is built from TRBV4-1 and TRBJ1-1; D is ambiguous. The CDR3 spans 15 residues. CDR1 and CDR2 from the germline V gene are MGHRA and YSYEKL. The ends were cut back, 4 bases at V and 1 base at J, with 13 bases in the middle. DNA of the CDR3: TGCGCCAGCAGCCTCCACTCGGGCGGGAACACTGAAGCTTTCTTT. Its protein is CASSLHSGGNTEAFF.

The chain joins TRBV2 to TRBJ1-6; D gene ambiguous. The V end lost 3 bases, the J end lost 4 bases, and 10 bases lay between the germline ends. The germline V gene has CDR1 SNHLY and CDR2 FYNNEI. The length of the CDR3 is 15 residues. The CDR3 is CASSEGTDYNSPLHF. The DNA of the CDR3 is TGTGCCAGCAGTGAGGGCACAGATTATAATTCACCCCTCCACTTT.

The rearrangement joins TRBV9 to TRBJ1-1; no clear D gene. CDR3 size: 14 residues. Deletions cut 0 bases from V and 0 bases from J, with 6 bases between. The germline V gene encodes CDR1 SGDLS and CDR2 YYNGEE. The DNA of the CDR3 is TGTGCCAGCAGCGTAGCAGGAATGAACACTGAAGCTTTCTTT. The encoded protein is CASSVAGMNTEAFF.

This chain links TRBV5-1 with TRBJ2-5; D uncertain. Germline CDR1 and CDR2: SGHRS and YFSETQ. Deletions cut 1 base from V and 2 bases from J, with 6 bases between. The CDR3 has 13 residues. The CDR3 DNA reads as TGCGCCAGCAGCTTGATTCCGCAAGAGACCCAGTACTTC. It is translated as CASSLIPQETQYF.

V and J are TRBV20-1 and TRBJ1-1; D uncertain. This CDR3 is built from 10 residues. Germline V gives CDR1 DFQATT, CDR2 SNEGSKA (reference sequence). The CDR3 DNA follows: TGCAGGGCTCCGAACACTGAAGCTTTCTTT. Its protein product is CRAPNTEAFF.

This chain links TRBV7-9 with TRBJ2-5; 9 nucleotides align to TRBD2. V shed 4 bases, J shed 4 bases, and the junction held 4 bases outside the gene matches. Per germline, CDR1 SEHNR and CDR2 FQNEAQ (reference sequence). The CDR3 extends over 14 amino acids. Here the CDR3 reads CASSSRTSAETQYF. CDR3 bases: TGTGCCAGCAGCTCCCGGACTAGCGCAGAGACCCAGTACTTC.

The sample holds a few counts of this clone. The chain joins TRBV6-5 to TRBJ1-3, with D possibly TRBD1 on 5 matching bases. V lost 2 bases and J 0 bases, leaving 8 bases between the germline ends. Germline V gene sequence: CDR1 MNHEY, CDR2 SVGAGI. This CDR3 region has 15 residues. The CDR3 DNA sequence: TGTGCCAGCAGTTACACTAGGGGCTCTGGAAACACCATATATTTT. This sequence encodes CASSYTRGSGNTIYF.

DNA for the CDR3: TGTGCCAGCAGCAACTCTTTTAGATCCAACACTGAAAAACTGTTTTTT. Its translation: CASSNSFRSNTEKLFF. The V call is TRBV14, the J call TRBJ1-4; no reliable D call. Trimming removed 5 bases at V and 7 bases at J, with 20 bases between. Germline lookup yields CDR1 SGHDN and CDR2 FVKESK. The CDR3 is 16 residues long.

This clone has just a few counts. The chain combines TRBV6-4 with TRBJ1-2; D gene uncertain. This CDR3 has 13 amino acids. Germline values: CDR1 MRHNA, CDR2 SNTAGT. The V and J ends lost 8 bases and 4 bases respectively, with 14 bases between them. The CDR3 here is CASSGVPFYGYTF. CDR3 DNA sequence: TGTGCCAGCTCCGGGGTACCCTTCTATGGCTACACCTTC.

Here the CDR3 DNA reads TGCGCCAGCAGCTTGGATCCGGGATCCTACGAGCAGTACTTC. Protein product: CASSLDPGSYEQYF. This chain uses TRBV5-1 with TRBJ2-7, with D possibly being TRBD2 (5 bases). CDR3 length equals 14 residues. From germline, CDR1 is SGHRS and CDR2 YFSETQ. The germline V and J ends were trimmed by 0 bases and 1 base, with 8 bases remaining between them.

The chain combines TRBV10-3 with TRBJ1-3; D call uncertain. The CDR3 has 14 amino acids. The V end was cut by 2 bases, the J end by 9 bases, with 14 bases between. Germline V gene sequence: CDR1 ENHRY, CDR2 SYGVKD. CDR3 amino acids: CAISERQTPSTIYF. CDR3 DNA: TGTGCCATCAGTGAGCGGCAGACGCCCAGCACCATATATTTT.

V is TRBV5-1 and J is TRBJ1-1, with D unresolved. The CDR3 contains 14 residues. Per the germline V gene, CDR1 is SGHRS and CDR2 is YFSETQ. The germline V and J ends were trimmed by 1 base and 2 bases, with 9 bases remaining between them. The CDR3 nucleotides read TGCGCCAGCAGCTTGTCGGCAGTAAACACTGAAGCTTTCTTT. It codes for CASSLSAVNTEAFF.

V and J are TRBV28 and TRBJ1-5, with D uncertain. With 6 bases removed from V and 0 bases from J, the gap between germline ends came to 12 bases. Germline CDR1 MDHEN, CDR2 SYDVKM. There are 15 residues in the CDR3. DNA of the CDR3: TGTGCCAGCAGATTAGGGCTTTATAGCAATCAGCCCCAGCATTTT. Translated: CASRLGLYSNQPQHF.

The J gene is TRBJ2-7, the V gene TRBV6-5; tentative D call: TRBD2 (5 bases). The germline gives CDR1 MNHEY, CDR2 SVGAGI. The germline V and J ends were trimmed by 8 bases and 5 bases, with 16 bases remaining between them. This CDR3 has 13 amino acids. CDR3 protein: CASGATEAHEQYF. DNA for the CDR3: TGTGCCAGCGGAGCGACGGAGGCACACGAGCAGTACTTC.

The chain's CDR3 is CASSLDAASSSEAFF. Written as DNA, the CDR3 is TGCGCCAGCAGCTTGGACGCCGCGTCTAGCTCTGAAGCTTTCTTT. The genes are TRBV5-1 and TRBJ1-1; D unclear. Trimming pared 0 bases from V and 6 bases from J, leaving 15 bases between. Germline CDR1 reads SGHRS; CDR2 reads YFSETQ. The CDR3 sequence is 15 residues long.

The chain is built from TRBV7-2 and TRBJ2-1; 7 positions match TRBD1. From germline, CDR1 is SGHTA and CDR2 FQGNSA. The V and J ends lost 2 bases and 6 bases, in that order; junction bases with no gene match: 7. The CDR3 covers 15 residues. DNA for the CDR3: TGTGCCAGCAGCTTACGAGGGGGCGTTGGCAATGAGCAGTTCTTC. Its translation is CASSLRGGVGNEQFF.

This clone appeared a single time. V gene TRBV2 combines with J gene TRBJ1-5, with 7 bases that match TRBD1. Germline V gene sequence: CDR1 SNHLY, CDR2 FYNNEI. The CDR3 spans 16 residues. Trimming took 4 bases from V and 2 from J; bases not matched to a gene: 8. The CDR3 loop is CASSARQGTGNQPQHF. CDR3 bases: TGTGCCAGCAGTGCCAGACAGGGAACGGGCAATCAGCCCCAGCATTTT.

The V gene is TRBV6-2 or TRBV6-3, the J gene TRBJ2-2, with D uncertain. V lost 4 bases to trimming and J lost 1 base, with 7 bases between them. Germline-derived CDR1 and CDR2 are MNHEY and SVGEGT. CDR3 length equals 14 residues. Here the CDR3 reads CASSSYLNTGELFF. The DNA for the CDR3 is TGTGCCAGCAGTTCTTACTTGAACACCGGGGAGCTGTTTTTT.

This CDR3 reads CASRPTGQDTQYF. Here the CDR3 DNA reads TGTGCCAGCAGACCTACAGGGCAGGATACGCAGTATTTT. The rearrangement uses TRBV12-3 or TRBV12-4 and TRBJ2-3; tentative D call: TRBD1 (6 bases). Deletions cut 6 bases from V and 6 bases from J, with 13 bases between. The CDR3 length is 13 residues.

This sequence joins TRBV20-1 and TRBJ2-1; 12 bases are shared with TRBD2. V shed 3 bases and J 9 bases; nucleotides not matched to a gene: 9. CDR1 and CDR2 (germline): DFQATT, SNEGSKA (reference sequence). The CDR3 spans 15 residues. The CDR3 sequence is CSASRLAGGPSEQFF. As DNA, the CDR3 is TGCAGTGCTAGTAGGCTAGCGGGAGGGCCAAGTGAGCAGTTCTTC.

The CDR3 coding sequence is TGTGCCAGTAGTATCAGGGCCGGCACTGAAGCTTTCTTT. Translating gives CASSIRAGTEAFF. The chain employs TRBV19 and TRBJ1-1; a weak D match, TRBD1 (5 bases). Germline CDR1 LNHDA, CDR2 SQIVND (reference sequence). The CDR3 is 13 amino acids. Trimming cost V 3 bases and J 4 bases, with 9 bases left between them.

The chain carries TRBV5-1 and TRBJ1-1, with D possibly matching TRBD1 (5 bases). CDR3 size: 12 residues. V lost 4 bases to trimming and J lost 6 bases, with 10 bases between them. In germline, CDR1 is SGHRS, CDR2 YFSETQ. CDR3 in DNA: TGCGCCAGCAGCGGACAAGACGCTGAAGCTTTCTTT. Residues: CASSGQDAEAFF.